A single TCR beta chain is shown here with its context. It has no known antigen specificity. Base qualities were left out, and no much larger clone turns up one base away. Library method: the immunoSEQ multiplex PCR assay. A mixture of 60 forward primers for TCR Vbeta segments and 13 reverse primers for TCR Jbeta segments was used in the multiplex PCR. The CDR3 region of rearranged TCR beta genes was amplified from genomic DNA with a multiplex PCR assay. The Illumina HiSeq System was used to sequence the amplified TCR beta libraries as 87-base-pair reads. Per the original workflow: In a later analysis, around 80 million unique TCR beta chains were counted across the roughly 610 repertoires, and around 10 million of these chains were shared by at least two donors. Raw reads were error-corrected and collapsed into unique sequences by a nearest-neighbor algorithm in which closely related sequences were merged to remove PCR and sequencing errors. V, D and J gene segments were assigned by aligning CDR3 sequences to IMGT reference sequences. For a sequence to be retained, a match of at least six nucleotides was required to both a V gene segment and a J gene segment. A rearrangement was called productive if the CDR3 had no stop codons and remained in frame with V and J, and every other rearrangement was called non-productive. Following IMGT convention, CDR3 was defined as the stretch from the second conserved V-encoded cysteine to the conserved J-encoded phenylalanine. The earlier analysis of 500 to 750 of the donors excluded any sequence lacking an unambiguous match to a single V gene segment. In an earlier analysis of 587 of the donors, a V segment was called functional when productive rearrangements were above 56.7%, and segregating when the standard deviation between donors exceeded 5%. A statistical classification framework was built to diagnose cytomegalovirus status from the catalog of TCR beta chain sequences. A later analysis assigned V and J genes by comparing TCR nucleotide sequences with IMGT/GENE-DB human TR gene sequences. In a later analysis, CDR3 sequences and most-parsimonious VDJ recombination scenarios were assigned using the TCRdist pipeline. In a later analysis, every TCR beta chain was defined by the combination of its CDR3 amino acid sequence and its V-gene family, and reads without a unique V-gene family were dropped. To address suspected cross-contamination and a sequencing artifact, a later analysis removed under 600 highly shared, low-generation-probability nucleotide sequences. In a later analysis, a clonal expansion index for each public chain was calculated from normalized within-repertoire ranks of inferred template counts. In a later analysis, generation probabilities were computed using a VDJ recombination model fitted to out-of-frame rearrangements, and the results were checked against IGoR. A later analysis scored TCR-TCR, TCR-HLA and TCR-CMV co-occurrence with hypergeometric tests, applying a repertoire-size bias correction to TCR pairs. False discovery rates were estimated in a later analysis by permuting HLA or CMV assignments 20 times. A later analysis grouped co-occurring TCRs with DBSCAN, adding TCRdist sequence similarity when clustering within HLA-allele-positive subsets. Repertoires with fewer than 30,000 or more than 120,000 public chains were left out of co-occurrence clustering, as were a handful of repertoires with anomalous nucleotide sharing. TCRdb mirrors the immuneACCESS table, restricted to in-frame sequences. Some clones are absent from its copies; in checked studies, under half trace to an unresolved V gene, and the reason for the others is unknown. V, J and clone size are those of that table, while D and trimming were read from the DNA. The sample data list 100,000 to 150,000 clones, and about 81% of these were observed just once. The ten largest clones represent 0.95% to 1.4% of the sample.

This sample was included in a study of cytomegalovirus exposure and HLA in healthy donors (dated by TCRdb to 2016 to 2017). About the full investigation: An earlier analysis of roughly 500 of the donors reported about 260 Gb of sequence data and 100 million to 120 million unique TCR beta sequences obtained from 180 million or so T cells. Approximately 300 gigabases of sequencing data and roughly 80 million unique TCR sequences made up an early release that covered fewer than 650 HLA-typed donors. The genetic ancestry cluster associated with self-reported Caucasian donors included 81% of the roughly 380 genotyped donors. The study aimed to test whether cataloging public T cell receptors could reveal signatures of past pathogen exposure. The study profiled the T cell repertoires of 500 to 800 subjects by immunosequencing and related them to cytomegalovirus serostatus. Along with the roughly 700-subject first cohort, a separate validation cohort of approximately 110 different subjects was used. The study combined high-throughput TCR immunosequencing, statistical association of individual TCRs with disease status, and machine learning to predict cytomegalovirus infection status. To study patterns of TCR occurrence, a later analysis re-analyzed previously published TCR beta repertoires from around 660 donors and added high-resolution HLA genotyping. Rather than drawing on any new phenotypic data, the later analysis identified candidate immune exposures from TCR beta sequences and the way those sequences occurred across donors. An earlier analysis of around 580 of the donors used high-throughput TCR beta sequencing to judge whether each TCR beta V gene segment behaved as functional or pseudogenic. Donor age, sex, ethnicity and CMV serostatus were collected together with the repertoire data. A later genetic analysis took genome-wide SNP genotypes for about 65% of the roughly 670 donors and used that subset as a discovery cohort. Every discovery cohort repertoire had been produced on one sequencing platform. Both class I and class II loci were covered by HLA typing, at four-digit resolution. Typing coverage differed by locus: A, B, C, DRB1 and DQB1 were typed in roughly 620-630 donors, DQA1 in roughly 510, DPA1 in approximately 610, and DPB1 in about 450. Roughly 5 DR-DQ haplotypes were handled as single units for association and clustering because linkage in the cohort was strong. Among around 400 genotyped donors of the cohort, an average of around 240,000 unique TCR beta nucleotide sequences were sequenced per donor, 15% to 20% of them non-productive. The research as a whole found: CMV serostatus was the only immune exposure information available for the cohort. A further reported finding was that TCR beta sequences accurately predicted the HLA-A and HLA-B alleles for most subjects in the first cohort. In vitro tests confirmed that a few of the cytomegalovirus-associated TCR beta chains recognize cytomegalovirus antigens. A later genetic analysis reported fewer N-insertions in productive TCRs among donors in an Asian-associated ancestry cluster than the approximately 670-donor mean. In the study, roughly 160 TCR beta chains were listed as associated with cytomegalovirus. Some IMGT-functional V segments, including TRBV6-2 and TRBV6-3, could not be distinguished by the 87-base-pair reads and were therefore excluded. In a later analysis, most CMV-associated TCR beta chains were found to appear HLA-restricted, with HLA associations seemingly driven largely by CMV exposure. The cohort was sequenced for TCR beta chains only, and without alpha or paired-chain data the features that could be detected were limited. Presence/absence analyses assumed roughly uniform sequencing depth across donors, an assumption that may not hold. At a false discovery rate of 0.05, a later analysis linked under 20,000 TCR beta sequences to specific HLA alleles. According to the authors, the approach could potentially be generalized to other disease states and immunological phenotypes. HLA typing was unavailable for some donors at each locus, so association tests used only the typed subset. A cluster of highly shared sequence variants was judged likely to be a technical artifact of the sequencing pipeline. In a later genetic analysis, a missense DCLRE1C variant was associated with V-gene and J-gene trimming of TCR beta chains, and the association was replicated in an independent cohort. Correlated functional status among segregating V segments might reflect linkage disequilibrium, but an unknown experimental factor could not be ruled out. Most TCR sequences were observed very rarely across donors, whereas some public TCRs were present in many individuals. In a later analysis, HLA-associated TCR beta chains were found to be more clonally expanded and to have lower generation probabilities than equally common non-associated chains. About 15 rarely observed V segments, including chromosome 9 orphons, were excluded from the earlier analysis of a few hundred of the donors because counts were too low. In an earlier analysis of approximately 590 of the donors, most TCR beta V segments were observed in productive rearrangements about 90% or about 30% of the time, broadly matching IMGT annotations. When HLA alleles, especially DR and DQ, strongly co-occurred, attributing TCR associations to individual alleles was difficult. Cytomegalovirus status was reported to be diagnosed by the classifier with high specificity and sensitivity in both the original and validation cohorts. In a later analysis, several top co-occurrence clusters were reported to appear linked to parvovirus B19, influenza, CMV and Epstein-Barr virus. According to a later analysis, TCR association rates differed among HLA loci, with DRB1 alleles showing the most associated TCRs and HLA-C alleles showing the fewest.

The CDR3 has 13 amino acids, counting the end cysteine and phenylalanine. Only the CDR3 portion is preserved as DNA: 39 bases, with reading frame beginning at the first base. The cohort comprised some 700 healthy bone marrow donors. All cohort members were sampled while nominally healthy, although unrecorded immune exposures were likely present. The donor was CMV seronegative and belonged to the group of roughly 330 seronegative cohort members. Each donor provided a peripheral blood sample, and peripheral blood mononuclear cells were used for TCR beta sequencing. The Qiagen DNeasy Blood Extraction Kit was used to extract genomic DNA from the blood cell samples.

The sample taken for sequencing was PBMCs. Here the chain combines TRBV21-1 and TRBJ1-2; the DNA was not compared with TRBD1, the D call given in the table. TRBV21-1 is annotated as a pseudogene. This TCR was sampled from a woman younger than 45 in good health and CMV-seronegative. The CDR3 amino acid sequence is: CASSTRDRTGYTF. In nucleotides, the sequence is TGTGCCAGCAGCACCCGGGACAGAACGGGCTACACCTTC.